The 31 T cell receptor beta chains presented below share a single source sample, sequenced in a study of CD8+CD57+ T cells in acquired aplastic anemia. Profiling that covered TCR beta VDJ and CDR3 relied on genomic DNA as its template. TCRdb re-derived calls from the reads in MiXCR, one entry per CDR3 protein. The sample has around 430,000 distinct CDR3 sequences, around 30% seen once. The patients chosen for sequencing had shown expansion of CD8+CD57+ cells (detected by flow cytometry). The material sequenced was sorted CD4+, CD8+, or CD8+CD57+ T cells (not recorded which) from PBMCs. These TCRs come from a human donor with aplastic anemia.

This clonotype was seen at least ten times. The V and J genes are TRBV19 and TRBJ1-5, with a possible D match to TRBD1 (5 bases). CDR1 and CDR2 (germline): LNHDA, SQIVND (reference sequence). Trimming removed 11 bases at V and 5 bases at J, with 13 bases between. The CDR3 loop spans 12 amino acids. The CDR3 sequence is CAGQSRDQPQHF. For the CDR3, the DNA is TGTGCCGGCCAGAGCAGGGATCAGCCCCAGCATTTT.

Only a few counts were recorded for this clonotype. The V call is TRBV9, the J call TRBJ1-1, with D unresolved. V gave up 2 bases and J gave up 0 bases, with 8 bases separating them. The CDR3 has 14 residues. Germline values: CDR1 SGDLS, CDR2 YYNGEE. The CDR3 loop is CASSVKQMNTEAFF. CDR3 DNA sequence: TGTGCCAGCAGCGTTAAACAGATGAACACTGAAGCTTTCTTT.

This chain uses TRBV25-1 with TRBJ1-6, with D possibly being TRBD1 (6 bases). Trimming cost V 7 bases and J 0 bases, with 22 bases left between them. Looked up from germline, CDR1 is MGHDK and CDR2 is SYGVNS. The CDR3 is 19 residues long. CDR3 nucleotide sequence: TGTGCCAGCAATCGCGGGGGGCTTCAAACGAGCTCCTATAATTCACCCCTCCACTTT. Residues: CASNRGGLQTSSYNSPLHF.

The chain employs TRBV11-2 and TRBJ2-7, with D possibly TRBD2 on 6 matching bases. The length of the CDR3 is 16 residues. Germline V gene lookup returns CDR1 SGHAT and CDR2 FQNNGV. Trimming removed 6 bases from V and 3 bases from J, with 21 bases in between. The CDR3 protein is CASSEGNQGLDYEQYF. The CDR3 coding sequence is TGTGCCAGCAGTGAAGGTAACCAGGGACTCGACTACGAGCAGTACTTC.

In its sample, this clonotype was seen many times. The V and J genes are TRBV20-1 and TRBJ1-2; D ambiguous. The V end lost 0 bases, the J end lost 4 bases, and 18 bases lay between the germline ends. Germline V gives CDR1 DFQATT, CDR2 SNEGSKA (reference sequence). The CDR3 sequence is 16 residues long. This CDR3 reads CSAREVFGSSSYGYTF. In DNA form, the CDR3 reads TGCAGTGCTAGAGAGGTTTTCGGGAGCAGCTCCTATGGCTACACCTTC.

This clonotype occurred a few times. The chain uses TRBV25-1 and TRBJ2-1; 9 nucleotides agree with TRBD1. This CDR3 comprises 16 residues. Germline V CDR1 and CDR2: MGHDK, SYGVNS. V shed 3 bases, J shed 2 bases, and the junction held 5 bases outside the gene matches. This CDR3 is CASSDVRTGAYNEQFF. The CDR3 DNA is TGTGCCAGCAGTGATGTTAGGACAGGGGCCTACAATGAGCAGTTCTTC.

This clonotype was recorded many times. The CDR3, as DNA: TGTGCCAGCAGCGTAGGGACAGCACAAGAGACCCAGTACTTC. Protein: CASSVGTAQETQYF. The rearrangement uses TRBV9 and TRBJ2-5, with D possibly TRBD1 on 6 matching bases. This CDR3 comprises 14 residues. The V gene lost 0 bases and the J gene lost 2 bases, with 8 bases spanning the gap. CDR1 is SGDLS and CDR2 is YYNGEE in the germline V gene.

This clonotype was observed a few times. Since the CDR3 does not end with the conserved phenylalanine or tryptophan, this likely comes from a read error. The chain couples TRBV19 to TRBJ2-1, with TRBD1 matching 9 bases. Germline lookup yields CDR1 LNHDA and CDR2 SQIVND (reference sequence). This CDR3 spans 14 amino acids. The V gene end was trimmed by 5 bases and the J gene end by 7 bases; junction bases not matched to a gene: 6. The CDR3, as DNA: TGTGCCAGTAGTCCTGGGACAGGGCAAAATGAGCAGTTCCTC. As protein: CASSPGTGQNEQFL.

This clonotype was picked up a small number of times. V is TRBV9 and J is TRBJ2-7, with D perhaps TRBD2 (6 bases). V lost 0 bases and J 1 base, leaving 11 bases between the germline ends. There are 15 residues in the CDR3. Germline V CDR1 and CDR2: SGDLS, YYNGEE. In DNA, the CDR3 is TGTGCCAGCAGCGTAGGGGACTCTCATTCCTACGAGCAGTACTTC. It is translated as CASSVGDSHSYEQYF.

Turning to this clonotype: One end of the junction is discordant with germline, which a read error may explain. The V call is TRBV15, the J call TRBJ2-7; possibly TRBD2 for D (6 bases). Per the germline V gene, CDR1 is LNHNV and CDR2 is YYDKDF (reference sequence). This CDR3 has 15 residues. In DNA, the CDR3 is TGTACCACCAGTAGGTCATTTAGCGGCGCCTACGAGCAGTACTTC. Translated, it gives CTTSRSFSGAYEQYF.

As regards this clonotype: The junction departs from germline at one end; a sequencing error may be responsible. The chain links TRBV11-2 to TRBJ1-3; 8 bases align to TRBD1. Germline CDR1 and CDR2: SGHAT and FQNNGV. This CDR3 region has 16 residues. The DNA of the CDR3 is TGTGTCAGCAGGCGCGACAGGGGTAGGACTGGAGACACCATATATTTT. This codes for CVSRRDRGRTGDTIYF.

This clonotype came up a few times. CDR3 protein: CASSQRGFYGYTF. CDR3 coding DNA: TGTGCCAGCAGCCAGCGGGGGTTCTATGGCTACACCTTC. The V call is TRBV7-8, the J call TRBJ1-2, with D possibly matching TRBD1 (5 bases). Germline CDR1 and CDR2: SGHVS and FQNEAQ. Trimming cost V 5 bases and J 4 bases, with 11 bases left between them. This CDR3 comprises 13 residues.

In its sample, this clonotype was seen many times. The chain has TRBV9 and TRBJ2-6, with no clear D. V was shortened by 2 bases and J by 2 bases, with 11 bases between the two germline ends. The CDR3 extends over 16 amino acids. Germline CDR1 reads SGDLS; CDR2 reads YYNGEE. The DNA for the CDR3 is TGTGCCAGCAGCGTTTCCCCAGGTCCTGGGGCCAACGTCCTGACTTTC. It yields the protein CASSVSPGPGANVLTF.

The chain carries TRBV10-3 and TRBJ1-2; 9 bases line up with TRBD1. CDR1 ENHRY and CDR2 SYGVKD come from the germline V gene. V gave up 7 bases and J gave up 6 bases; unmatched junction bases: 9. This CDR3 has 14 residues. Written as DNA, the CDR3 is TGTGCCATCACCTCCCAAGGGACAGGGAATGGCTACACCTTC. Protein product: CAITSQGTGNGYTF.

This clonotype was seen more than once but under ten times. The chain couples TRBV20-1 to TRBJ2-1, with 9 bases aligning to TRBD2. The junction had 4 bases not matched to a gene; V was cut back by 1 base and J by 9 bases. Per germline, CDR1 DFQATT and CDR2 SNEGSKA (reference sequence). There are 13 residues in the CDR3. Here the CDR3 reads CSARVAGDIEQFF. In DNA, the CDR3 is TGCAGTGCTAGAGTAGCGGGGGATATTGAGCAGTTCTTC.

CDR3 nucleotide sequence: TGCGCCAGCAGCTTGGGTGGGAATGAGAACTATGGCTACACCTTC. It specifies CASSLGGNENYGYTF. The chain employs TRBV5-1 and TRBJ1-2; the D is unclear. Germline CDR1 reads SGHRS; CDR2 reads YFSETQ. Trimming shortened V by 0 bases and J by 2 bases, and 11 bases separated the two germline ends. CDR3 length: 15 residues.

The chain is built from TRBV9 and TRBJ1-2; TRBD1 agrees at 7 bases. V shed 2 bases, J shed 5 bases, and the junction held 6 bases outside the gene matches. The CDR3 has 14 amino acids. CDR1 and CDR2 from the germline V gene are SGDLS and YYNGEE. The CDR3 spells CASSVEDRPYGYTF. For the CDR3, the DNA is TGTGCCAGCAGCGTTGAGGACAGGCCTTATGGCTACACCTTC.

This clonotype was found a few times. The rearrangement links TRBV20-1 to TRBJ2-1; 11 bases fit TRBD1. The CDR3 length is 14 residues. After removal of 2 bases from V and 12 bases from J, the junction contained 9 bases not matched to a gene. Looked up from germline, CDR1 is DFQATT and CDR2 is SNEGSKA (reference sequence). CDR3 DNA: TGCAGTGCTAGATGGGACAGGGGGAATGGCGGGCAGTTCTTC. It encodes CSARWDRGNGGQFF.

This clonotype occurred many times. The CDR3 sequence: CASSENAGPAYGYTF. The CDR3 coding sequence is TGTGCCAGCAGCGAAAACGCAGGGCCGGCCTATGGCTACACCTTC. The rearrangement joins TRBV9 to TRBJ1-2; TRBD1 might be the D (5 bases). Trimming stripped 3 bases from V and 4 bases from J, with 16 bases between. The germline gives CDR1 SGDLS, CDR2 YYNGEE. The length of the CDR3 is 15 residues.

This clonotype has just a few counts. The rearrangement joins TRBV6-4 to TRBJ2-1; 9 nucleotides match TRBD1. V trimming: 2 bases; J trimming: 6 bases; junction bases outside the gene matches: 5. The germline V gene encodes CDR1 MRHNA and CDR2 SNTAGT. The CDR3 consists of 15 residues. The CDR3 DNA follows: TGTGCCAGCAGTGACGGGGACAGGGTATTCAATGAGCAGTTCTTC. Translation gives CASSDGDRVFNEQFF.

As concerns this clonotype: A read error is likely, as this CDR3 ends without the conserved phenylalanine or tryptophan. The chain employs TRBV24-1 and TRBJ2-2, with D unresolved. The germline V and J ends were trimmed by 7 bases and 0 bases, with 11 bases remaining between them. The germline V gene has CDR1 KGHDR and CDR2 SFDVKD. This CDR3 spans 15 amino acids. CDR3 sequence: CATSDTTANTGELFL. DNA of the CDR3: TGTGCCACCAGCGACACAACCGCGAACACCGGGGAGCTGTTTCTT.

This clonotype was seen a handful of times. This chain links TRBV7-2 with TRBJ1-4, with a possible D match to TRBD1 (6 bases). Germline V gives CDR1 SGHTA, CDR2 FQGNSA. Between the trimmed V and J ends, which lost 5 bases and 6 bases, there was a span of 16 bases. The length of the CDR3 is 15 residues. The CDR3 DNA reads TGTGCCAGCAGCGCCCGGGGGCGCGCGTATGAAAAACTGTTTTTT. It is translated as CASSARGRAYEKLFF.

The chain employs TRBV7-3 and TRBJ2-7; D call uncertain. The V end lost 6 bases, the J end lost 4 bases, and 10 bases lay between the germline ends. Germline CDR1 SGHTA, CDR2 FQGTGA. The CDR3 contains 12 residues. This chain's CDR3 is CASRPDTYEQYF. The DNA of the CDR3 is TGTGCCAGCAGACCCGACACATACGAGCAGTACTTC.

As for this clonotype: A much bigger clone sits one base away, suggesting this may be a read error. This chain links TRBV2 with TRBJ2-7; D remains ambiguous. Trimming shortened V by 6 bases and J by 7 bases, and 16 bases separated the two germline ends. Germline CDR1 reads SNHLY; CDR2 reads FYNNEI. The CDR3 extends over 13 amino acids. CDR3 residues: CASRPTPGNEQYF. The CDR3 DNA sequence: TGTGCCAGCAGACCAACCCCGGGTAATGAGCAGTACTTC.

This clonotype has a count of ten or more. The chain has TRBV15 and TRBJ2-5; a weak D match, TRBD2 (6 bases). V lost 0 bases and J lost 3, with 11 bases in between. CDR3 length equals 15 residues. CDR1 is LNHNV, CDR2 YYDKDF, per germline (reference sequence). CDR3 sequence reads: CATSRDLASEETQYF. The DNA of the CDR3 is TGTGCCACCAGCAGAGATCTCGCTAGCGAAGAGACCCAGTACTTC.

Ten or more counts support this clonotype. The chain uses TRBV29-1 and TRBJ1-2; the D is unclear. The germline CDR1 and CDR2 sequences are SQVTM and ANQGSEA. Trimming took 6 bases from V and 7 from J, leaving 9 bases between them. CDR3 length: 10 residues. The CDR3 spells CSVGGSGYTF. CDR3 DNA sequence: TGCAGCGTCGGCGGGTCTGGCTACACCTTC.

This clonotype was recorded many times. One end of the junction is discordant with germline, which a read error may explain. The gene calls are TRBV7-7 and TRBJ2-7; possible D gene TRBD1, 6 bases. Germline V gene data show CDR1 as SSHAT and CDR2 as FNYEAQ (reference sequence). This CDR3 has 15 residues. CDR3 residues: CASSLGPGAEYEQYF. The CDR3 nucleotides are TGTGCTAGCAGCTTAGGTCCAGGGGCAGAGTACGAGCAGTACTTC. The full variable domain, in which reference TRBV7-7 and TRBJ2-7 provide the parts outside the CDR3, is GAGVSQSPRYKVTKRGQDVTLRCDPISSHATLYWYQQALGQGPEFLTYFNYEAQPDKSGLPSDRFSAERPEGSISTLTIQRTEQRDSAMYRCASSLGPGAEYEQYFGPGTRLTVT.

This clonotype appeared many times. The rearrangement uses TRBV20-1 and TRBJ1-2; no firm D call. This CDR3 is built from 14 residues. The ends were cut back, 1 base at V and 7 bases at J, with 16 bases in the middle. The germline V gene encodes CDR1 DFQATT and CDR2 SNEGSKA (reference sequence). CDR3 DNA sequence: TGCAGTGCTAGAGGACATGGTGTCGGTACTGGCTACACCTTC. Translating gives CSARGHGVGTGYTF.

Ten or more counts support this clonotype. The rearrangement links TRBV20-1 to TRBJ2-3; TRBD2 aligns across 8 bases. The CDR3 loop spans 13 amino acids. V lost 6 bases and J lost 4; bases outside the gene matches: 6. Germline V gives CDR1 DFQATT, CDR2 SNEGSKA (reference sequence). CDR3 sequence: CSASPGLADTQYF. The CDR3 coding sequence is TGCAGTGCATCACCGGGACTAGCAGATACGCAGTATTTT.

This clonotype was counted only a few times. The genes are TRBV11-1 and TRBJ1-5; 10 nucleotides agree with TRBD1. With 6 bases clipped from V and 1 base from J, the junction kept 12 bases outside the gene matches. Germline lookup yields CDR1 SGHAT and CDR2 FQDESV (reference sequence). CDR3 length: 18 residues. The CDR3 spells CASSFDRGPGWSNQPQHF. Written as DNA, the CDR3 is TGTGCCAGCAGTTTTGACAGGGGGCCGGGGTGGAGCAATCAGCCCCAGCATTTT.

The chain uses TRBV20-1 and TRBJ2-1; 15 nucleotides align to TRBD2. This CDR3 has 15 amino acids. The germline gives CDR1 DFQATT, CDR2 SNEGSKA (reference sequence). Trimming removed 4 bases from V and 8 bases from J; junction bases left unmatched: 6. DNA of the CDR3: TGCAGTGCTATCATGGGACTAGCGGGGGGAGATGAGCAGTTCTTC. It is translated as CSAIMGLAGGDEQFF.